The 24 T cell receptor beta chains in this list originate from one sample, sequenced in a study of T cell responses to AZD1222 COVID-19 vaccine (dated by TCRdb to the early 2020s). Reading the label with the study, this specimen's time point is: about 28 days (+/-7) after the second vaccine dose. The library was made by the immunoSEQ multiplex PCR assay. The table comes from immuneACCESS by way of TCRdb, which keeps in-frame sequences with V and J called. Part of the clones is missing from these tables; in studies checked, under half for an unresolved V gene and the rest for unknown reasons. The sample yields 200,000 or so clones; 90% to 95% were counted once. Roughly 1% of the sample goes to the ten largest clones. The material was peripheral blood, obtained 28 days after the second AZD1222 dose. The receptors were sampled from an adult who received the AZD1222 COVID-19 vaccine.

This clone was counted only a few times. This chain links TRBV19 with TRBJ2-7; perhaps D is TRBD1 or TRBD2 (7 bases each). V lost 3 bases to trimming and J lost 5 bases, with 14 bases between them. In germline, CDR1 is LNHDA, CDR2 SQIVND (reference sequence). This CDR3 is 14 amino acids long. CDR3 region: CASSMGGGRNEQYF. The DNA for the CDR3 is TGTGCCAGTAGTATGGGAGGGGGCAGGAACGAGCAGTACTTC.

DNA for the CDR3: TGCGCCAGCAGTACGGGACAACATACCTCCACCTTC. It codes for CASSTGQHTSTF. This chain links TRBV10-1 with TRBJ1-2; perhaps TRBD1 as D (6 bases). The CDR3 is made up of 12 amino acids. Germline-derived CDR1 and CDR2 are WNHNN and SYGVQD (reference sequence). V lost 5 bases and J 13 bases, leaving 17 bases between the germline ends.

The V gene is TRBV19, the J gene TRBJ1-5; 7 bases are shared with TRBD1. In germline, CDR1 is LNHDA, CDR2 SQIVND (reference sequence). The length of the CDR3 is 14 residues. Trimming cost V 3 bases and J 4 bases; bases outside gene matches: 3. CDR3 protein: CASSIRQGNQPQHF. DNA for the CDR3: TGTGCCAGTAGTATTCGACAGGGAAATCAGCCCCAGCATTTT.

V gene TRBV19 combines with J gene TRBJ1-1; D call uncertain. The V end lost 3 bases, the J end lost 2 bases, and 10 bases lay between the germline ends. This CDR3 region has 14 residues. Germline assignment: CDR1 LNHDA and CDR2 SQIVND (reference sequence). CDR3 DNA sequence: TGTGCCAGTAGTATGGGCAGGCTCAACACTGAAGCTTTCTTT. It translates to CASSMGRLNTEAFF.

The genes are TRBV4-3 and TRBJ2-7; tentative D call: TRBD2 (6 bases). In germline, CDR1 is LGHNA, CDR2 YSLEER. The CDR3 has 16 residues. The V end was cut by 1 base, the J end by 3 bases, with 16 bases between. CDR3 protein: CASSQGRPSVLYEQYF. In nucleotides, the CDR3 is TGCGCCAGCAGCCAAGGTAGGCCTAGCGTTCTCTACGAGCAGTACTTC.

V usage is TRBV5-1 and J usage is TRBJ1-1; TRBD1 agrees at 8 bases. Germline lookup yields CDR1 SGHRS and CDR2 YFSETQ. The ends lost 4 bases at V and 3 bases at J; junction bases unmatched: 11. The CDR3 is made up of 16 amino acids. CDR3 region: CASSGYQGARDTEAFF. For the CDR3, the DNA is TGCGCCAGCAGCGGATATCAGGGGGCAAGGGACACTGAAGCTTTCTTT.

Concerning this clone: Sequence at one end of the junction differs from germline and may be a read error. V usage is TRBV13 and J usage is TRBJ1-4; no firm D call. There are 14 residues in the CDR3. Germline V gene data show CDR1 as PRHDT and CDR2 as FYEKMQ (reference sequence). CDR3 nucleotide sequence: TGTGCCAGCAGTTTAGCACAGTCTAATGAAAAACTGTTTTTT. Amino acid sequence: CASSLAQSNEKLFF.

The genes are TRBV3-1 (or the pseudogene TRBV3-2) and TRBJ1-5; 8 bases map to TRBD1. The V and J ends lost 6 bases and 4 bases, in that order; junction bases with no gene match: 2. There are 13 residues in the CDR3. The germline V gene encodes CDR1 LGHDT and CDR2 YNNKEL (reference sequence). Written as DNA, the CDR3 is TGTGCCAGCAGAGGACAGGGAAATCAGCCCCAGCATTTT. This sequence encodes CASRGQGNQPQHF.

V usage is TRBV25-1 and J usage is TRBJ2-5; 7 bases map to TRBD1. The CDR3 is 15 residues long. Losses at the gene ends were 1 base for V and 2 bases for J; bases not matched to a gene: 4. Germline V gene sequence: CDR1 MGHDK, CDR2 SYGVNS. CDR3 sequence: CASSESRGWQETQYF. Written as DNA, the CDR3 is TGTGCCAGCAGTGAATCCAGGGGGTGGCAAGAGACCCAGTACTTC.

The CDR3 sequence: CASSPRFAETQYF. The CDR3 DNA sequence: TGTGCCAGTAGTCCTCGGTTCGCAGAGACCCAGTACTTC. V is TRBV19 and J is TRBJ2-5; D ambiguous. CDR1 is LNHDA, CDR2 SQIVND, per germline (reference sequence). V shed 5 bases and J shed 4 bases, with 11 bases lying between them. This CDR3 has 13 amino acids.

The chain couples TRBV6-2 or TRBV6-3 to TRBJ1-5, with D hard to call. Germline CDR1 reads MNHEY; CDR2 reads SVGEGT. The germline V and J ends were trimmed by 2 bases and 9 bases, with 8 bases remaining between them. This CDR3 spans 12 amino acids. This CDR3 reads CASSYGLGPQHF. CDR3 sequence (DNA): TGTGCCAGCAGTTACGGGTTGGGGCCCCAGCATTTT.

CDR3 in DNA: TGCGCCAGCAGTGAGCCGGGACACACCCCTGAAGCTTTCTTT. Amino acid sequence: CASSEPGHTPEAFF. This rearrangement joins TRBV10-2 to TRBJ1-1; D is perhaps TRBD1 (6 bases). The CDR3 has 14 amino acids. With 2 bases removed from V and 6 bases from J, the gap between germline ends came to 13 bases. The V gene's germline CDR1 is WSHSY and CDR2 SAAADI.

V gene TRBV9 combines with J gene TRBJ2-1; TRBD1 or TRBD2 may be the D gene (6 bases each). The CDR3 runs to 16 residues. V gave up 0 bases and J gave up 8 bases, with 18 bases separating them. The V gene's germline CDR1 is SGDLS and CDR2 YYNGEE. For the CDR3, the DNA is TGTGCCAGCAGCGTAGTCCCAGGAGGGGGTTTGGATGAGCAGTTCTTC. It specifies CASSVVPGGGLDEQFF. The full variable domain, rest sourced from reference TRBV9 and TRBJ2-1, is DSGVTQTPKHLITATGQRVTLRCSPRSGDLSVYWYQQSLDQGLQFLIQYYNGEERAKGNILERFSAQQFPDLHSELNLSSLELGDSALYFCASSVVPGGGLDEQFFGPGTRLTVL.

The V gene is TRBV2, the J gene TRBJ2-1, with D uncertain. This CDR3 is built from 13 residues. V shed 4 bases and J shed 0 bases, with 4 bases lying between them. Looked up from germline, CDR1 is SNHLY and CDR2 is FYNNEI. Here the CDR3 reads CASSVLSYNEQFF. For the CDR3, the DNA is TGTGCCAGCAGTGTACTCTCCTACAATGAGCAGTTCTTC.

CDR3 DNA sequence: TGTGCCAGCAGTTTTAGGGATCTTCAGCCCCAGCATTTT. It is translated as CASSFRDLQPQHF. This sequence joins TRBV27 and TRBJ1-5; no firm D call. Germline V lookup: CDR1 MNHEY, CDR2 SMNVEV (reference sequence). V lost 3 bases to trimming and J lost 6 bases, with 9 bases between them. This CDR3 has 13 amino acids.

The count of this clone is one. The chain uses TRBV6-5 and TRBJ1-6; possibly TRBD1 for D (5 bases). Trimming stripped 0 bases from V and 19 bases from J, with 16 bases between. The V gene's germline CDR1 is MNHEY and CDR2 SVGAGI. This CDR3 spans 13 amino acids. CDR3 sequence (DNA): TGTGCCAGCAGTTACTCGATGGGGCAGTCGACGCACTTT. The encoded protein is CASSYSMGQSTHF.

The rearrangement uses TRBV27 and TRBJ2-3, with 16 bases that match TRBD2. CDR3 size: 18 residues. CDR1 and CDR2 (germline): MNHEY, SMNVEV (reference sequence). The V gene end was trimmed by 3 bases and the J gene end by 3 bases; junction bases not matched to a gene: 6. Here the CDR3 reads CASSFLGTSGGVTDTQYF. Written as DNA, the CDR3 is TGTGCCAGCAGTTTCCTCGGGACTAGCGGGGGGGTGACAGATACGCAGTATTTT.

The rearrangement uses TRBV9 and TRBJ2-5; a possible D gene is TRBD2 (6 bases). The V gene lost 0 bases and the J gene lost 0 bases, with 12 bases spanning the gap. Germline CDR1 SGDLS, CDR2 YYNGEE. This CDR3 comprises 16 residues. The CDR3 DNA follows: TGTGCCAGCAGCGTAGGCCTGGGGGGTAACCAAGAGACCCAGTACTTC. Translation: CASSVGLGGNQETQYF.

On this clone: Other DNA variants within this sample encode the same CDR3. The chain uses TRBV2 and TRBJ1-2, with D hard to call. Germline CDR1 and CDR2: SNHLY and FYNNEI. The CDR3 consists of 15 residues. The V and J ends lost 4 bases and 0 bases respectively, with 12 bases between them. The CDR3 loop is CASSGYRGPNYGYTF. The CDR3 DNA follows: TGTGCCAGCAGTGGATATCGAGGCCCTAACTATGGCTACACCTTC.

The rearrangement links TRBV29-1 to TRBJ1-6; 8 bases map to TRBD1. Germline CDR1 reads SQVTM; CDR2 reads ANQGSEA. V trimming: 4 bases; J trimming: 7 bases; junction bases outside the gene matches: 3. The CDR3 loop spans 13 amino acids. Here the CDR3 DNA reads TGCAGCGTTGGACAGGGGACCAATTCACCCCTCCACTTT. Encoded protein: CSVGQGTNSPLHF.

As to this clone: Other DNA sequences in the sample encode the same CDR3. V usage is TRBV18 and J usage is TRBJ1-1; 9 bases match TRBD1. The CDR3 extends over 14 amino acids. Germline-derived CDR1 and CDR2 are KGHSH and LQKENI. After removal of 5 bases from V and 2 bases from J, the junction contained 3 bases not matched to a gene. Here the CDR3 reads CASSTGQGNTEAFF. The DNA for the CDR3 is TGTGCCAGCTCAACGGGACAGGGCAACACTGAAGCTTTCTTT.

This clone was seen only a few times. The chain employs TRBV9 and TRBJ2-5; TRBD1 is a possible D gene (5 bases). Trimming left V 0 bases short and J 3 bases short, with 6 bases between. The CDR3 is 13 residues long. Germline assignment: CDR1 SGDLS and CDR2 YYNGEE. DNA of the CDR3: TGTGCCAGCAGCGTAGGACAGAAAGAGACCCAGTACTTC. Its translation is CASSVGQKETQYF.

The genes are TRBV12-3 or TRBV12-4 and TRBJ2-1; weak D call: TRBD1 (5 bases). V was shortened by 5 bases and J by 1 base, with 6 bases between the two germline ends. The CDR3 totals 13 residues. The CDR3 loop is CASSQGSYNEQFF. CDR3 sequence (DNA): TGTGCCAGCAGTCAGGGATCCTACAATGAGCAGTTCTTC.

The count of this clone is one. J is TRBJ2-2 and V is TRBV18; D may be TRBD1 (5 bases). V lost 6 bases, J lost 1 base, and 12 bases lay in between. The CDR3 length is 15 residues. In germline, CDR1 is KGHSH, CDR2 LQKENI. In DNA, the CDR3 is TGTGCCAGCTCCCCAAGGCAGGGGAACACCGGGGAGCTGTTTTTT. Protein: CASSPRQGNTGELFF.